This is a list of T cell receptor beta chains from one sample in a study of vaccination and CD4 T cells after COVID-19. TCRdb ran MiXCR on the PCR reads and lists one entry per CDR3 protein. Here the sample spans some 10,000 distinct CDR3 sequences, 45% to 55% being singletons. These receptors lack a known antigen. The source material was cultured CD4+ T cells from blood, sampled after SARS-CoV-2 vaccination. All receptors derive from a human donor with COVID-19. The CDR3 runs from the conserved cysteine through the conserved F or W. The D gene is left open where the match is weak. A clone size is listed for some rows: how often the clone was seen (once, few, many), or a class if it is expanded.

NA,TRBJ2-3,NA,TRBV20-1,TGCAGTGCTTGGCAGGGGGGGCTTGCAGATACGCAGTATTTT,CSAWQGGLADTQYF
few,TRBJ1-2,NA,TRBV25-1,TGTGCCAGCAGAGGGACTATTTCCTACACCTTC,CASRGTISYTF
NA,TRBJ1-5,NA,TRBV11-2,TGTGCCAGCAGCTTAGATACGGGAGAGGGGCAGCCCCAGCATTTT,CASSLDTGEGQPQHF
NA,TRBJ2-5,TRBD2,TRBV6-2/TRBV6-3,TGTGCCAGCAGTTTGAGACTAGCGGGGGGTGTGGAGACCCAGTACTTC,CASSLRLAGGVETQYF
few,TRBJ2-2,TRBD1,TRBV27,TGTGCCAGCAGTTTACTCAGGGGGTCCATCCCCTTTAACGGGGAGCTGTTTTTT,CASSLLRGSIPFNGELFF
NA,TRBJ1-3,NA,TRBV10-3,TGTGCCATCAGTGAGTCCACGGGCGGGAGCTCTGGAAACACCATATATTTT,CAISESTGGSSGNTIYF
NA,TRBJ2-5,NA,TRBV5-1,TGCGCCAGCAGCTTGCCCCAGCAAGAGACCCAGTACTTC,CASSLPQQETQYF
few,TRBJ1-2,NA,TRBV7-2,TGTGCCAGCAGCTTAGCGGGGGATGCGAACTATGGCTACACCTTC,CASSLAGDANYGYTF
few,TRBJ1-2,NA,TRBV24-1,TGTGCCACCAGTGATGTGGCAGGGACCTATGGCTACACCTTC,CATSDVAGTYGYTF
NA,TRBJ2-5,TRBD1,TRBV6-1,TGTGCCAGCAGTGGGACAGGGGACCGTAGGAGAGAGACCCAGTACTTC,CASSGTGDRRRETQYF
few,TRBJ1-1,NA,TRBV4-2,TGTGCCAGCAGCCAAGTAGGAAGGGACTGGAAGAACACTGAAGCTTTCTTT,CASSQVGRDWKNTEAFF
NA,TRBJ2-7,NA,TRBV30,TGTGCCTGGAGTGAGGACAGATACGAGCAGTACTTC,CAWSEDRYEQYF
NA,TRBJ2-5,NA,TRBV5-1,TGCGCCAGCAGACTAGGATCCGCTCAAGAGACCCGGTACTTC,CASRLGSAQETRYF
few,TRBJ2-1,NA,TRBV7-6,TGTGCCAGCAGCTTAACTGGGTTTGGAAATGAGCAGTTCTTC,CASSLTGFGNEQFF
few,TRBJ1-2,TRBD1,TRBV6-5,TGTGCCAGCAGTTCCCGGGACAGGGGTCTCTATGGCTACACCTTC,CASSSRDRGLYGYTF
NA,TRBJ2-7,TRBD1,TRBV5-1,TGCGCCAGCAGCTTGGAGGGGACAGGGCTCTACGAGCAGTACTTC,CASSLEGTGLYEQYF
few,TRBJ1-5,NA,TRBV6-5,TGTGCCAGCAGTTCAGGGGATCATCAGCCCCAGCATTTT,CASSSGDHQPQHF
few,TRBJ1-1,NA,TRBV20-1,TGCAGTGCCCCGGACCGCCGCGAAGCTTTCTTT,CSAPDRREAFF
NA,TRBJ1-1,NA,TRBV29-1,TGCAGTGGCTTCCAGGCGCCGAGCACTGAAGCTTTCTTT,CSGFQAPSTEAFF
few,TRBJ1-1,TRBD1,TRBV18,TGTGCCAGCTCACTGGGACAGGGGAACACTGAAGCTTTCTTT,CASSLGQGNTEAFF
NA,TRBJ1-1,NA,TRBV7-9,TGTGCCAGCGAACGGTACACTGAAGCTTTCTTT,CASERYTEAFF
NA,TRBJ1-2,TRBD1,TRBV19,TGTGCCGGTACGGGGACAGGGGAGTTTGGTGGCTACACCTTC,CAGTGTGEFGGYTF
once,TRBJ1-4,TRBD1,TRBV20-1,TGCAGTGCTAGTCCCAGGGGGGCGTCTACTAATGAAAAACTGTTTTTT,CSASPRGASTNEKLFF
NA,TRBJ1-6,NA,TRBV12-3/TRBV12-4,TGTGCCAGCAGTCAAGGACAAGTCTATAATTCACCCCTCCACTTT,CASSQGQVYNSPLHF
NA,TRBJ1-5,NA,TRBV5-6,TGTGCCAGCAGCCATCGTCAGTTGGGGTTCAATCAGCCCCAGCATTTT,CASSHRQLGFNQPQHF
medium-sized,TRBJ2-5,NA,TRBV6-2/TRBV6-3,TGTGCCAGCAGTTATGGAGGAGAGACCCAGTACTTC,CASSYGGETQYF
few,TRBJ2-5,NA,TRBV20-1,TGCAGTGCGAACGACCTACGACTAGGGGAGACCCAGTACTTC,CSANDLRLGETQYF
few,TRBJ1-2,TRBD1,TRBV20-1,TGCAGTGCCAATGGACAGGGTTTGTATGGCTACACCTTC,CSANGQGLYGYTF
NA,TRBJ1-5,NA,TRBV12-3/TRBV12-4,TGTGCCAGCAACGGGACTTATAGCAATCAGCCCCAGCATTTT,CASNGTYSNQPQHF
NA,TRBJ1-6,TRBD1,TRBV20-1,TGCAGTGCTCCTTGGACAGGGTCTGGTAATTCACCCCTCCACTTT,CSAPWTGSGNSPLHF